These 10 T cell receptor beta chains originate from one sample sequenced in a study of T-cell reconstitution after alpha-beta-depleted transplantation in children. A TCRbeta library incorporating unique molecular identifiers was prepared. TCRdb re-called the PCR reads with MiXCR, one entry per CDR3 protein. This sample yields about 110,000 distinct CDR3 sequences, of which around 10% are seen a single time; around 35% belongs to the top ten. The sample consisted of PBMCs, taken before TCRalphabeta/CD19-depleted stem cell transplant. These receptors all come from a boy aged 2-15 years with acute lymphoblastic leukemia, due to receive a stem cell transplant.

There are many counts of this clonotype. CDR3 DNA: TGTGCCAGCAGCTTAGACCGGCTCTCCTACAATGAGCAGTTCTTC. Translating gives CASSLDRLSYNEQFF. This rearrangement joins TRBV7-2 to TRBJ2-1; no reliable D call. The germline V and J ends were trimmed by 1 base and 0 bases, with 7 bases remaining between them. This CDR3 region has 15 residues. Germline assignment: CDR1 SGHTA and CDR2 FQGNSA.

The gene calls are TRBV7-2 and TRBJ2-5, with D maybe TRBD1 (6 bases). Trimming took 7 bases from V and 2 from J, leaving 14 bases between them. Germline values: CDR1 SGHTA, CDR2 FQGNSA. The CDR3 covers 14 residues. This chain's CDR3 is CASTRGGIQETQYF. The CDR3 bases are TGTGCCAGCACCCGAGGGGGAATACAAGAGACCCAGTACTTC.

This clonotype has ten or more counts. The chain uses TRBV25-1 and TRBJ2-1; no definite D call. CDR1 MGHDK and CDR2 SYGVNS come from the germline V gene. V lost 2 bases and J 7 bases, leaving 3 bases between the germline ends. CDR3 length: 11 residues. The CDR3 sequence is CASSEENEQFF. The CDR3 nucleotides read TGTGCCAGCAGTGAAGAGAATGAGCAGTTCTTC.

This clonotype was observed a few times. This chain connects TRBV20-1 to TRBJ1-6, with D maybe TRBD1 (6 bases). V was clipped by 3 bases and J by 6 bases, with 15 bases between them. Germline V CDR1 and CDR2: DFQATT, SNEGSKA (reference sequence). This CDR3 contains 15 residues. Here the CDR3 reads CSARTGLSGNSPLHF. DNA of the CDR3: TGCAGTGCTAGGACAGGCCTATCTGGTAATTCACCCCTCCACTTT.

About this clonotype: This clone may be a read error of a much larger clone one base away. The CDR3 carries no conserved terminal phenylalanine or tryptophan, so it likely arises from a read error. The chain has TRBV20-1 and TRBJ2-1, with 7 nucleotides matching TRBD1. This CDR3 region has 14 residues. Per germline, CDR1 DFQATT and CDR2 SNEGSKA (reference sequence). V shed 2 bases and J 4 bases; nucleotides not matched to a gene: 5. The DNA of the CDR3 is TGCAGTGCTAGACCCGGGACAGCGTACAATGAGCAGTTCATC. It specifies CSARPGTAYNEQFI.

Ten or more counts support this clonotype. This rearrangement joins TRBV5-1 to TRBJ2-7, with D hard to call. The CDR3 sequence is 13 residues long. Germline V gene data show CDR1 as SGHRS and CDR2 as YFSETQ. Trimming removed 2 bases at V and 3 bases at J, with 9 bases between. CDR3 sequence reads: CASSFGQYYEQYF. Written as DNA, the CDR3 is TGCGCCAGCAGCTTCGGGCAGTACTACGAGCAGTACTTC.

This clonotype has just a few counts. The chain carries TRBV6-1 and TRBJ2-4; D may be TRBD1 (6 bases). Between the trimmed V and J ends, which lost 5 bases and 7 bases, there was a span of 18 bases. Germline V lookup: CDR1 MNHNS, CDR2 SASEGT. The CDR3 runs to 15 residues. CDR3 nucleotides: TGTGCCAGCAGTCCCGTACAGGGTCACAGTAACATTCAGTACTTC. Its protein is CASSPVQGHSNIQYF.

This clonotype was observed a handful of times. DNA for the CDR3: TGTGCCAGCAGCCACGGACAGTTCAATGAGCAGTTCTTC. Its protein is CASSHGQFNEQFF. J is TRBJ2-1 and V is TRBV3-1; TRBD1 is a possible D gene (6 bases). Per the germline V gene, CDR1 is LGHDT and CDR2 is YNNKEL (reference sequence). V was cut by 3 bases and J by 6 bases, with 9 bases left in between. CDR3 length: 13 residues.

This chain connects TRBV6-2 or TRBV6-3 to TRBJ2-1, with 14 bases identical to TRBD2. The CDR3 is 16 amino acids. V shed 6 bases, J shed 10 bases, and the junction held 11 bases outside the gene matches. CDR1 and CDR2 (germline): MNHEY, SVGEGT. CDR3 sequence: CASSARGLAGVVEQFF. The CDR3, as DNA: TGTGCCAGCAGCGCCAGGGGACTAGCGGGAGTCGTCGAGCAGTTCTTC.

The chain joins TRBV7-8 to TRBJ2-7; 8 positions match TRBD2. V gave up 8 bases and J gave up 0 bases; unmatched junction bases: 6. The CDR3 loop spans 14 amino acids. Germline CDR1 and CDR2: SGHVS and FQNEAQ. CDR3 residues: CASGLAGSSYEQYF. In DNA form, the CDR3 reads TGTGCCAGCGGGCTAGCGGGCAGCTCCTACGAGCAGTACTTC.